Shown below are 17 T cell receptor beta chains from a single sample sequenced in a study of PD-1 blockade in classical Hodgkin lymphoma (TCRdb year 2020). The sample's time point label, decoded: cycle 2 day 1 (C2D1) of nivolumab. Every trial patient had relapsed following autologous stem cell transplantation, and prior brentuximab vedotin exposure was what differed among cohorts A, B and C. Receptor libraries were prepared by the immunoSEQ multiplex PCR assay. The table comes from immuneACCESS by way of TCRdb, which keeps in-frame sequences with V and J called. Part of the clones is missing from these tables; in studies checked, under half for an unresolved V gene and the rest for unknown reasons. This sample gives about 17,000 clones in total; over 55% of them show up just once. The ten largest account for 8.3% of the sample. The input for sequencing was peripheral blood mononuclear cells (PBMCs), taken before the second cycle of nivolumab. The receptors here all came from a human donor with classical Hodgkin lymphoma.

The V call is TRBV18, the J call TRBJ2-7, with 8 bases aligning to TRBD1. Germline trimming cut 3 bases from V and 10 bases from J; bases unmatched to any gene: 20. Germline V CDR1 and CDR2: KGHSH, LQKENI. This CDR3 contains 17 residues. The CDR3 sequence is CASSPVVRGRTESKQYF. The CDR3 nucleotides read TGTGCCAGCTCACCCGTTGTCAGGGGGCGAACAGAATCGAAACAGTACTTC.

This chain links TRBV9 with TRBJ2-1; 15 bases align to TRBD2. The germline CDR1 and CDR2 sequences are SGDLS and YYNGEE. V lost 4 bases, J lost 6 bases, and 11 bases stayed unmatched. The CDR3 spans 18 residues. CDR3 amino acids: CASSLGTSGRRKGNEQFF. CDR3 nucleotide sequence: TGTGCCAGCAGCCTCGGGACTAGCGGGAGGAGAAAAGGCAATGAGCAGTTCTTC.

By its share, this clone is medium-sized. CDR3 sequence (DNA): TGTGCCAGCAGCCCCGACAGGGCGAGCAATCAGCCCCAGCATTTT. Translating gives CASSPDRASNQPQHF. The chain employs TRBV6-1 and TRBJ1-5; 7 bases map to TRBD1. The V gene end was trimmed by 6 bases and the J gene end by 1 base; junction bases not matched to a gene: 6. CDR3 length equals 15 residues. The germline gives CDR1 MNHNS, CDR2 SASEGT.

This clone was recorded a few times. The rearrangement links TRBV5-6 to TRBJ2-2; D not certain. The length of the CDR3 is 13 residues. V was clipped by 4 bases and J by 6 bases, with 10 bases between them. From germline, CDR1 is SGHDT and CDR2 YYEEEE. In DNA form, the CDR3 reads TGTGCCAGCAGCCCATGGGGTGCCGGGGAGCTGTTTTTT. This sequence encodes CASSPWGAGELFF.

This clone was seen a few times. The CDR3 loop reads CASSVDRNTGELFF. CDR3 nucleotide sequence: TGTGCCAGCAGCGTGGATCGTAACACCGGGGAGCTGTTTTTT. The rearrangement uses TRBV9 and TRBJ2-2, with unresolved D. V lost 2 bases, J lost 2 bases, and 7 bases lay in between. Looked up from germline, CDR1 is SGDLS and CDR2 is YYNGEE. The CDR3 covers 14 residues.

The J gene is TRBJ1-1, the V gene TRBV30; D is unresolved. With 8 bases removed from V and 1 base from J, the gap between germline ends came to 14 bases. Germline V gives CDR1 GTSNPN, CDR2 SVGIG (reference sequence). CDR3 size: 13 residues. The CDR3, as DNA: TGTGCCGGTATCTCGGGGAAGAACACTGAAGCTTTCTTT. Protein: CAGISGKNTEAFF.

The chain carries TRBV6-1 and TRBJ2-4, with 7 bases aligning to TRBD1. CDR3 length: 13 residues. CDR1 MNHNS and CDR2 SASEGT come from the germline V gene. J gave up 12 bases and V 3 bases, and 8 bases lay outside the gene matches. This CDR3 reads CASSDRGGDSQYF. The CDR3 DNA sequence: TGTGCCAGCAGTGATAGGGGTGGGGACAGTCAGTACTTC.

The chain employs TRBV4-1 and TRBJ1-2, with TRBD1 as a possible D gene (5 bases). CDR1 is MGHRA and CDR2 is YSYEKL in the germline V gene. The ends were cut back, 0 bases at V and 6 bases at J, with 11 bases in the middle. This CDR3 region has 14 residues. CDR3 loop: CASSQDWGGDGYTF. In DNA, the CDR3 is TGCGCCAGCAGCCAAGATTGGGGGGGGGATGGCTACACCTTC.

The chain employs TRBV18 and TRBJ1-2; D gene unclear. The CDR3 runs to 14 residues. Trimming left V 8 bases short and J 0 bases short, with 13 bases between. CDR1 is KGHSH and CDR2 is LQKENI in the germline V gene. The CDR3 protein is CASAGVLSNYGYTF. The CDR3 region has the DNA TGTGCCAGCGCCGGGGTTCTATCTAACTATGGCTACACCTTC.

Here the CDR3 DNA reads TGTGCCAGCAGCTTATGGCCAGCCAGCTCCTACGAGCAGTACTTC. Residues: CASSLWPASSYEQYF. This sequence joins TRBV7-9 and TRBJ2-7; the D is unclear. This CDR3 is 15 amino acids long. CDR1 and CDR2 (germline): SEHNR, FQNEAQ (reference sequence). V dropped 2 bases and J dropped 0 bases, with 11 bases sitting between them.

This clone was seen more than once but under ten times. This chain uses TRBV6-1 with TRBJ2-7, with TRBD2 matching 8 bases. This CDR3 contains 15 residues. V lost 0 bases and J lost 3; bases outside the gene matches: 4. Germline V gives CDR1 MNHNS, CDR2 SASEGT. In DNA form, the CDR3 reads TGTGCCAGCAGTGAAGCAGCGGGAGTAAACTACGAGCAGTACTTC. As protein: CASSEAAGVNYEQYF.

The chain combines TRBV5-4 with TRBJ2-3, with D possibly TRBD1 on 5 matching bases. Per germline, CDR1 SGHNT and CDR2 YYREEE (reference sequence). The CDR3 has 15 residues. V lost 3 bases and J lost 2, with 13 bases in between. The CDR3 region is CASSYKGNPTDTQYF. The CDR3 DNA reads as TGTGCCAGCAGCTATAAGGGGAACCCCACAGATACGCAGTATTTT.

This chain joins TRBV7-2 and TRBJ2-4; 7 bases line up with TRBD1. Per the germline V gene, CDR1 is SGHTA and CDR2 is FQGNSA. The CDR3 length is 13 residues. V lost 6 bases and J lost 6; bases outside the gene matches: 5. In DNA form, the CDR3 reads TGTGCCAGCAGGGGGGACAGAATAAACATTCAGTACTTC. This codes for CASRGDRINIQYF.

This chain's CDR3 is CASSQDGGFGNQPQHF. DNA for the CDR3: TGCGCCAGCAGCCAAGATGGGGGATTCGGCAATCAGCCCCAGCATTTT. This sequence joins TRBV4-1 and TRBJ1-5, with D perhaps matching TRBD1 (5 bases). This CDR3 is 16 amino acids long. V dropped 0 bases and J dropped 2 bases, with 11 bases sitting between them. The germline V gene encodes CDR1 MGHRA and CDR2 YSYEKL.

The chain recombines TRBV11-2 with TRBJ2-7, with 7 positions matching TRBD2. Germline CDR1 SGHAT, CDR2 FQNNGV. The V and J ends lost 6 bases and 6 bases, in that order; junction bases with no gene match: 11. This CDR3 contains 14 residues. CDR3 DNA sequence: TGTGCCAGCAGTCCCGAGAGCGGGAAAGGCGAGCAGTACTTC. It yields the protein CASSPESGKGEQYF.

This clone has just one count. The chain links TRBV11-2 to TRBJ2-1; D unclear. The V gene's germline CDR1 is SGHAT and CDR2 FQNNGV. V was clipped by 0 bases and J by 8 bases, with 8 bases between them. There are 13 residues in the CDR3. The CDR3 spells CASSLDVRDEQFF. The DNA for the CDR3 is TGTGCCAGCAGCTTAGACGTAAGGGATGAGCAGTTCTTC.

This clone was detected a few times. CDR3: CSASSRHTDTQYF. CDR3 DNA: TGCAGCGCCTCGTCCCGCCACACAGATACGCAGTATTTT. The V gene is TRBV29-1, the J gene TRBJ2-3; no clear D. The CDR3 length is 13 residues. CDR1 and CDR2 from the germline V gene are SQVTM and ANQGSEA. Trimming stripped 7 bases from V and 2 bases from J, with 13 bases between.